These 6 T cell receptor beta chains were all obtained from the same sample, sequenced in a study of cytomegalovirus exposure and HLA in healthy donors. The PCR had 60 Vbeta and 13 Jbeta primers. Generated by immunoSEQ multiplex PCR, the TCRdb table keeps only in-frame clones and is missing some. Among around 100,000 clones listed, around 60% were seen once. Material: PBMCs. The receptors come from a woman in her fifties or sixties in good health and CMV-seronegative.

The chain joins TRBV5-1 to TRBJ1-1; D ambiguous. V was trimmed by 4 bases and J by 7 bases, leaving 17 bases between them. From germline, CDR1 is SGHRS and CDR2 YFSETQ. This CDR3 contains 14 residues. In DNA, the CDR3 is TGCGCCAGCAGCCCAAATCAGTTCCCTTTTGAAGCTTTCTTT. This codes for CASSPNQFPFEAFF.

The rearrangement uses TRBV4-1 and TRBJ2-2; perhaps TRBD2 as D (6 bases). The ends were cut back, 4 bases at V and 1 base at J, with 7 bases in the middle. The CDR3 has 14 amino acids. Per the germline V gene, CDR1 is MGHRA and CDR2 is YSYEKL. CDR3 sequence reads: CASSLEGNTGELFF. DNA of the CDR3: TGCGCCAGCAGCCTGGAGGGGAACACCGGGGAGCTGTTTTTT.

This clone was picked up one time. CDR3 coding DNA: TGTGCCAGCAGTGCGCAGGGGAGCACTGAAGCTTTCTTT. It is translated as CASSAQGSTEAFF. The chain links TRBV25-1 to TRBJ1-1; TRBD1 might be the D (6 bases). V lost 4 bases, J lost 4 bases, and 10 bases lay in between. CDR3 size: 13 residues. The germline CDR1 and CDR2 sequences are MGHDK and SYGVNS.

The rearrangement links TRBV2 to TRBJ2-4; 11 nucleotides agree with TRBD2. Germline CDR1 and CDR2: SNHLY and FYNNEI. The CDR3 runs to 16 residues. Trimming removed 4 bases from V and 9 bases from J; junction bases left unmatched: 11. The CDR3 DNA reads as TGTGCCAGCAGTGCTTATCTAGCGGGAGGTAATATCATTCAGTACTTC. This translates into CASSAYLAGGNIIQYF.

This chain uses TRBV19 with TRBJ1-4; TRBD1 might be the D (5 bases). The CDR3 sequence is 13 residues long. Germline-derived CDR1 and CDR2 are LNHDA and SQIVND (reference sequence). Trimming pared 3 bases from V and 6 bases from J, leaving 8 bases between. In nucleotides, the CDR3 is TGTGCCAGTAGTATCGGCAGGGATGAAAAACTGTTTTTT. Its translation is CASSIGRDEKLFF.

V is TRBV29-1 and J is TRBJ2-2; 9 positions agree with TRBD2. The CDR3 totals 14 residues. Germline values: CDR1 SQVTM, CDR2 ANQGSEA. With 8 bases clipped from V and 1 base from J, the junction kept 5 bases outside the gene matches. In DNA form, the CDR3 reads TGCAGCTTCCGTAGCGGGGGGAACACCGGGGAGCTGTTTTTT. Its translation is CSFRSGGNTGELFF.